These T cell receptor beta chains were read from a single sample in a study of shared clonotypes between healthy human individuals. Libraries were prepared by immunoSEQ multiplex PCR; TCRdb keeps only in-frame clonotypes and omits some of them. Among approximately 1,000,000 clones, 70% to 80% were seen once, and the ten largest hold about 0.52%. The source material was memory CD4+ T cells from PBMCs. Receptors originate from a young man in good health. Some clones in this sample may be carry-over from other donors' samples. Both conserved end residues are trimmed from each CDR3. Only some rows state a clone size, as once, few, many or a class for expanded clones.

>.|TRBJ2-3|TRBV30
AEEGTGGRGQY
>.|TRBJ1-2|TRBV5-1
ASSRDNNYGYT
>.|TRBJ2-5|TRBV5-6
ASSLVWTSYETQY
>.|TRBJ2-7|TRBV9
ASSVAIHPYEQY
>.|TRBJ2-1|TRBV9
ASSAQGEQF
>.|TRBJ2-5|TRBV10-3
AISESRSLASSQETQY
>.|TRBJ2-3|TRBV5-1
ASSLVVDSDTQY
>.|TRBJ2-1|TRBV27
ASSPSRYNEQF
>.|TRBJ1-2|TRBV28
ASTRDSLGGYT
>.|TRBJ1-2|TRBV5-1
ASSSRTGATPDYGYT
>.|TRBJ1-5|TRBV23-1
ASSLHYGYLPNQPQH
>many|TRBJ2-3|TRBV7-2
ASSFDRGTDTQY
>.|TRBJ2-7|TRBV18
ASSQGPLYYEQY
>.|TRBJ1-1|TRBV16
ASSQSRQFNTEAF
>.|TRBJ2-7|TRBV28
ASRLRWEQY
>.|TRBJ2-1|TRBV11-2
ASSFPSGRAMREDNEQF
>few|TRBJ1-3|TRBV7-8
ASSLDRGWGNTIY
>.|TRBJ2-1|TRBV9
ASSVGGGMSDGNEQF
>.|TRBJ1-5|TRBV5-6
ASSSQISQPQH
>.|TRBJ2-7|TRBV7-2
ASSLRARGLAGVERY
>.|TRBJ1-2|TRBV21-1
ASSKSVYEDRGGYT
>.|TRBJ1-1|TRBV2
ASIKSGPNTEAF
>once|TRBJ2-4|TRBV28
ASRARGDFIQY
>.|TRBJ2-7|TRBV2
AGRTGPEQY
>many|TRBJ1-4|TRBV4-1
ASSQDPSRILF
>.|TRBJ1-1|TRBV11-1
ASSWVGVSTEAF
>.|TRBJ2-6|TRBV5-8
ASSLRSGTGANVLT
>.|TRBJ2-1|TRBV6-1
ASSEAGGRANYNEQF
>few|TRBJ2-5|TRBV7-9
ASSYGGLETQY
>.|TRBJ2-7|TRBV7-9
ASSRSGTGDY
>few|TRBJ1-3|TRBV5-1
ASSTGTGNTIY
>few|TRBJ1-2|TRBV4-3
ASSQWVGPGRGGYT
>.|TRBJ2-1|TRBV28
ASTISGQRNEQF
>.|TRBJ2-7|TRBV11-3
ASSYRSGYEQY
>once|TRBJ1-2|TRBV5-8
ASSLASGDGYT
>.|TRBJ1-5|TRBV19
ASRIQVDQPQH
>once|TRBJ2-3|TRBV28
ASSLAGLAGGRPSTDTQY
>many|TRBJ2-1|TRBV20-1
SASSREEQF
>.|TRBJ1-4|TRBV18
ASSQDRGLPRLF
>.|TRBJ2-5|TRBV7-8
ASRLLGRNQETQY
>.|TRBJ1-1|TRBV5-6
ASKRGAGNTEAF
>.|TRBJ2-1|TRBV4-1
ASSQLRTVRNEQF